This record looks at one T cell receptor (beta chain) sequence and its context. The sample holds one count of this clone. The antigen it binds to is not known. Base qualities are missing; no much larger clone stands one base away. This specimen belongs to a study of blood T cell repertoires in COVID-19 (dated by TCRdb to 2020 to 2022). With respect to the entire study: The collaborator samples originated in the United States, Italy and Spain and spanned the acute and convalescent phases of COVID-19. A de-identified subject ID, COVID-19 status, age in years and sex were almost always included in the sample metadata. The prospective study material was composed of cDNA or gDNA derived from T cells, B-cell-depleted T cells, or PBMCs. The samples were drawn from the first 160 participants of the ongoing ImmuneRACE study and from 950 to 1,500 subjects provided by 6 global collaborators. Where available, HLA class I and class II types were taken from metadata supplied by the sample provider and were not determined by assay-based typing. A freely available public database, intended as a resource for researchers studying the immune response to SARS-CoV-2, is where the repertoires were released. Subjects who had been exposed to COVID-19, were actively infected with it, or had recovered from it provided the deeply sampled blood TCRbeta repertoires that made up the dataset. Paper-wide results and their limitations: The quantity of clinical and demographic metadata differed by source and by participant and was supplied without curation.

Enrolling through a virtual design, the prospective study's participants ranged in age from roughly 18 to 89 years and lived across roughly 23 United States geographic areas. In the prospective study, cohorts were assigned on the basis of participant-reported clinical history obtained from a screening survey and a study questionnaire. Mobile phlebotomists in the prospective study collected whole blood, serum and a nasopharyngeal or oropharyngeal swab from every participant. Participants in the prospective study had the option to provide additional blood draws and questionnaires over an approximately 2-month period. Before DNA extraction, blood samples from the prospective study were shipped at room temperature or frozen. V gives up 0 bases and J gives up 3 bases, and the segment between their germline ends measures 11 bases. CDR1 is given as LNHNV and CDR2 as YYDKDF, both from the germline V gene (reference sequence). The CDR3 runs 15 residues from the cysteine to the phenylalanine. The only DNA kept is the CDR3, 45 bases in frame from the first base.

TCRbeta CDR3 regions were amplified from genomic DNA by means of the immunoSEQ Assay, a bias-controlled multiplex PCR. In the source study's methods: Nucleated cell counts per sample were estimated from amplification of reference gene primers within the assay. To quantify the absolute abundance of each unique TCRbeta CDR3 rearrangement, sequence reads were collapsed and filtered. For each sample, productive Simpson clonality was calculated by taking the square root of Simpson's diversity index across productive rearrangements. TCRdb holds this immuneACCESS table with in-frame rearrangements only. Some clones are missing; in checked studies, unresolved V genes explain under half, and the rest has no known cause. V, J and clone size reflect that table, while D and trimming were determined from the DNA. This sample lists 200,000 to 300,000 clones; approximately 90% were detected once. Of the sample, approximately 1.2% falls within the top ten clones.

The chain joins TRBV15 to TRBJ1-2; TRBD1 is a possible D gene, resting on 5 matching bases. The receptor was isolated from a woman aged 40-49 years with acute COVID-19. Sequenced sample: PBMCs or T cells enriched from blood (not recorded which). The sequenced DNA: TGTGCCACCAGCAGAGATCAAACAGGAGACTATGGCTACACCTTC. It translates to CATSRDQTGDYGYTF.